What follows describes a single TCR beta chain. Its specificity is unknown. The CDR3 extends over 13 amino acids. V was clipped by 3 bases and J by 3 bases, with 8 bases between them. In germline, CDR1 is MGHRA, CDR2 YSYEKL. The data were taken from a study of shared clonotypes between healthy human individuals. The wider study: Donor composition was a couple of women and three men, aged 18 to 49.

Some clones are missing from TCRdb's copy, which holds only in-frame ones; the method was immunoSEQ multiplex PCR. Of 2 million to 3 million clones in the sample, under 95% were seen once. Study-wide findings and caveats: Non-shared clonotypes had lower generation probabilities than those shared by all four donors.

The V call is TRBV4-1, the J call TRBJ1-2; D not certain. Material for sequencing was naive CD4+ T cells from PBMCs. The subset denotes: CD45RA+ positively selected. This TCR was sampled from a man in his late teens or twenties in good health. Some clones in this sample may be carry-over from other donors' samples. In nucleotides, the CDR3 is TGCGCCAGCAGCCAGATGGAACACTATGGCTACACCTTC. Protein: CASSQMEHYGYTF.